A single T cell receptor beta chain is shown here with its context. It lacks a known antigen. Nothing much larger sits one base from this clone, and base qualities are not available. This record comes from a study of technical replicates of blood from a handful of donors (dated by TCRdb to about 2017). Receptor libraries were prepared by the immunoSEQ multiplex PCR assay. TCRdb holds this immuneACCESS table with in-frame rearrangements only. Some clones are missing; in checked studies, unresolved V genes explain under half, and the rest has no known cause. Here the sample has 60,000 to 90,000 clones; approximately 96% occur a single time. The ten largest clones take up under 0.3% of the sample. The germline V and J ends show losses of 3 bases and 7 bases respectively, and no gene match explains 6 bases of the junction. The germline V gene encodes CDR1 SGDLS and CDR2 YYNGEE. The CDR3 has 14 amino acids, counting the end cysteine and phenylalanine. The only DNA kept is the CDR3, 42 bases in frame from the first base.

Recombination joined TRBV9 with TRBJ1-4; TRBD1 aligns with 7 central bases. The specimen sequenced was T cells isolated from PBMCs. The receptor comes from a human donor in good health. The CDR3 protein: CASSGGTGAEKLFF. The base sequence is TGTGCCAGCAGCGGCGGAACAGGGGCTGAAAAACTGTTTTTT.